The table lists the clone carrying this TCR beta chain with a few counts. The study drew all its donors from Caucasian adults living in Nashville, Tennessee. Profiling relied on immunoSEQ multiplex PCR, and the TCRdb table lists in-frame clones only, not all of them. The top ten hold 0.1% to 0.15% of the sample, which has about 2 million clones, over 85% seen once. This sample stems from a study of shared clonotypes between healthy human individuals. The CDR3 is made up of 15 amino acids. V shed 3 bases and J 3 bases; nucleotides not matched to a gene: 6. Germline CDR1 reads MGHDK; CDR2 reads SYGVNS. This sequence originates from a man aged 18 to 29 in good health. The source material was naive CD4+ T cells sorted from blood. Described subset: CD45RA+ positively selected. The chain carries TRBV25-1 and TRBJ2-7, with 9 bases fitting TRBD2. This chain's CDR3 is CASSDSGTSYYEQYF. CDR3 coding DNA: TGTGCCAGCAGTGACTCCGGGACTAGCTACTACGAGCAGTACTTC.